This T cell receptor (beta chain) was found in a study of blood T cell repertoires in COVID-19. Method: immunoSEQ multiplex PCR; TCRdb's copy keeps in-frame clones and lacks some. In the table there are about 440,000 clones, around nine tenths of which are singletons. This clone was picked up one time. V was cut by 2 bases and J by 3 bases, with 8 bases left in between. In germline, CDR1 is GTSNPN, CDR2 SVGIG (reference sequence). This CDR3 contains 13 residues. Sample: PBMCs or T cells enriched from blood (not recorded which). This receptor was identified in a woman under 30 with acute COVID-19. The chain employs TRBV30 and TRBJ2-1; a weak D match, TRBD1 (5 bases). The CDR3: CAWSPGNYNEQFF. The CDR3 coding sequence is TGTGCCTGGAGTCCAGGGAACTACAATGAGCAGTTCTTC.